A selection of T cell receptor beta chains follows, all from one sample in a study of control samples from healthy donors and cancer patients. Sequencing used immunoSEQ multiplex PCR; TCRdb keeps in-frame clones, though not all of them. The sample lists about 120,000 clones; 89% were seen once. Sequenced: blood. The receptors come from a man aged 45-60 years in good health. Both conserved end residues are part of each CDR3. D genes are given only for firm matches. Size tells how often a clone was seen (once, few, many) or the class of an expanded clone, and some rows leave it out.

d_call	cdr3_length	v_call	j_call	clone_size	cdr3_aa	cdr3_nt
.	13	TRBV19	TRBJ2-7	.	CASSITDNYEQYF	TGTGCCAGTAGTATTACAGATAACTACGAGCAGTACTTC
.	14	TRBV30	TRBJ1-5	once	CAWSRGGGNQPQHF	TGTGCCTGGAGTAGGGGCGGAGGGAATCAGCCCCAGCATTTT
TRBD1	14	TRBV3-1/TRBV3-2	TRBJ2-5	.	CASSHGQGGETQYF	TGTGCCAGCAGCCACGGACAGGGCGGCGAGACCCAGTACTTC
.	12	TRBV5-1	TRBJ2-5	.	CASSQLQETQYF	TGCGCCAGCAGCCAGCTCCAAGAGACCCAGTACTTC
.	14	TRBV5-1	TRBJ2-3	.	CASRSGLGTDTQYF	TGCGCCAGCCGATCAGGATTGGGCACAGATACGCAGTATTTT
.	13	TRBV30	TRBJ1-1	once	CAWSVNMNTEAFF	TGTGCCTGGAGTGTAAATATGAACACTGAAGCTTTCTTT
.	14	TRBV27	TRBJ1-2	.	CASSSTGQNYGYTF	TGTGCCAGCAGTTCCACGGGGCAGAACTATGGCTACACCTTC
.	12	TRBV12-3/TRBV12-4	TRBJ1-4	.	CASGPLGEKLFF	TGTGCCAGCGGCCCTCTAGGGGAAAAACTGTTTTTT
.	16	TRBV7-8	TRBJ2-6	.	CASSLGQRSGANVLTF	TGTGCCAGCAGCTTGGGACAACGCTCTGGGGCCAACGTCCTGACTTTC
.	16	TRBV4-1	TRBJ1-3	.	CASSQSDRSSGNTIYF	TGCGCCAGCAGCCAATCCGACAGGAGCTCTGGAAACACCATATATTTT
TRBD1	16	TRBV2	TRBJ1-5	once	CASSSQGALSNQPQHF	TGTGCCAGCAGTTCACAGGGGGCGCTTAGCAATCAGCCCCAGCATTTT
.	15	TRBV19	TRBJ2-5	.	CASSIGGSRQETQYF	TGTGCCAGTAGTATAGGTGGTTCCCGGCAAGAGACCCAGTACTTC
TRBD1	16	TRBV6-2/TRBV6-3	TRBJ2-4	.	CASSYSSSGTESIQYF	TGTGCCAGCAGTTATTCATCCTCCGGGACAGAGAGTATTCAGTACTTC
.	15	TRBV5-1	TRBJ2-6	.	CASSWDGTGANVLTF	TGCGCCAGCAGCTGGGACGGGACTGGGGCCAACGTCCTGACTTTC
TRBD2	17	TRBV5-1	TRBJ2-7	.	CASSLPGTSGNSYEQYF	TGCGCCAGCAGCTTGCCAGGGACTAGCGGGAACTCCTACGAGCAGTACTTC
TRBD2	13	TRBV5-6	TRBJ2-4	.	CASSFREGNIQYF	TGTGCCAGCAGCTTTAGGGAGGGTAACATTCAGTACTTC
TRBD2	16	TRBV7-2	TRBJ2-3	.	CASSWSSGGATDTQYF	TGTGCCAGCAGCTGGTCTAGCGGGGGGGCCACAGATACGCAGTATTTT
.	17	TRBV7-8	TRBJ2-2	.	CASSPIGARQGSGELFF	TGTGCCAGCAGCCCGATCGGGGCCCGTCAAGGTAGCGGGGAGCTGTTTTTT
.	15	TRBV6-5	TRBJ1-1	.	CASSPGSSYYTEAFF	TGTGCCAGCAGTCCCGGGTCTTCTTACTACACTGAAGCTTTCTTT
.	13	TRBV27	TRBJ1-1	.	CASWGGGNTEAFF	TGTGCCAGCTGGGGAGGAGGGAACACTGAAGCTTTCTTT
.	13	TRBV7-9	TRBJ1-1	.	CAGKQGLNTEAFF	TGTGCCGGAAAACAGGGATTGAACACTGAAGCTTTCTTT
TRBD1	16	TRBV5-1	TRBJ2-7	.	CASSLTRQGANYEQYF	TGCGCCAGCAGCTTGACCCGACAGGGGGCTAACTACGAGCAGTACTTC
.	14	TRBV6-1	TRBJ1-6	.	CASSERSSYSPLHF	TGTGCCAGCAGTGAGAGGAGTTCCTATTCACCCCTCCACTTT
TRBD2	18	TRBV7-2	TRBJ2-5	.	CASSLTRGYPSGQETQYF	TGTGCCAGCAGCTTAACTCGAGGGTACCCTAGCGGACAAGAGACCCAGTACTTC
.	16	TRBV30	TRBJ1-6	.	CACAIFRHGTNSPLHF	TGTGCCTGTGCCATATTCCGACACGGTACCAATTCACCCCTCCACTTT
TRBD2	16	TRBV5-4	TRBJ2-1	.	CASSIPGTSGGVEQFF	TGTGCCAGCAGCATCCCCGGAACTAGCGGGGGGGTTGAGCAGTTCTTC
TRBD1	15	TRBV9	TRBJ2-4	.	CASSEGQGAENIQYF	TGTGCCAGCAGCGAGGGGCAGGGGGCAGAGAACATTCAGTACTTC
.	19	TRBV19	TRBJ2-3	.	CASSISSGVRAVSTDTQYF	TGTGCCAGTAGTATAAGTTCCGGGGTTCGTGCTGTTTCCACAGATACGCAGTATTTT